The rows below give T cell receptor beta chains drawn from one sample of a study of blood T cell repertoires in COVID-19. The table came from immunoSEQ multiplex PCR; TCRdb's copy has only in-frame clones and leaves some out. The repertoire holds 110,000 or so clones, with about two thirds as singletons. Sequenced sample: peripheral blood. The origin of the receptors is a woman aged 40 to 50 with acute or convalescent COVID-19. Each CDR3 is given with its conserved first and last residue. A D gene is named only where the DNA matches it firmly. Clone sizes are given selectively: once, few, many, or a class where the clone is expanded.

clone_size,d_call,j_call,v_call,cdr3_nt,cdr3_aa
once,NA,TRBJ2-1,TRBV18,TGTGCCAGCTCACCAAGCCAGGACAGCTACAATGAGCAGTTCTTC,CASSPSQDSYNEQFF
NA,TRBD2,TRBJ2-3,TRBV6-5,TGTGCCAGCAGTCCCGGGACTAACACAGATACGCAGTATTTT,CASSPGTNTDTQYF
NA,TRBD1,TRBJ1-2,TRBV3-1/TRBV3-2,TGTGCCAGCAGTTTGGGACAGGGGAATGGCTACACCTTC,CASSLGQGNGYTF
NA,NA,TRBJ1-6,TRBV7-9,TGTGCCAGCAGCGACGCCGGGACATCTATGAATTCACCCCTCCACTTT,CASSDAGTSMNSPLHF
NA,TRBD1,TRBJ1-1,TRBV6-5,TGTGCCAGCAGTTACTCTCAGGGGGCTAAGACTGAAGCTTTCTTT,CASSYSQGAKTEAFF
NA,NA,TRBJ1-2,TRBV5-5,TGTGCCAGCAGCCTAAGCCCAGGGGAAGAGGGCTACACCTTC,CASSLSPGEEGYTF
NA,TRBD1,TRBJ2-1,TRBV18,TGTGCCAGCTCACCTCGGTCCGGGACAGACAACTCCTACAATGAGCAGTTCTTC,CASSPRSGTDNSYNEQFF
NA,TRBD2,TRBJ2-1,TRBV24-1,TGTGCCACCAGTGACCCCTTCGGGGGGAACAATGAGCAGTTCTTC,CATSDPFGGNNEQFF
many,NA,TRBJ2-3,TRBV7-2,TGTGCCAGCAGCCCGGGGTTCGGTAGCGGCACAGATACGCAGTATTTT,CASSPGFGSGTDTQYF
NA,TRBD2,TRBJ2-2,TRBV19,TGTGCCAGTAGTTGGGGAGGGGTGAACACCGGGGAGCTGTTTTTT,CASSWGGVNTGELFF
NA,TRBD1,TRBJ1-2,TRBV24-1,TGTGCCACCAGCAGGGGGCCGGACTATGGCTACACCTTC,CATSRGPDYGYTF
NA,TRBD2,TRBJ2-1,TRBV7-3,TGTGCCAGCAGCTTAATACCCCCGACTAGCGGGGAGGAAAATGAGCAGTTCTTC,CASSLIPPTSGEENEQFF
NA,TRBD2,TRBJ2-3,TRBV2,TGTGCCAGCAGCGACGGGAGGGCGAGAGACACAGATACGCAGTATTTT,CASSDGRARDTDTQYF
NA,NA,TRBJ1-1,TRBV19,TGTGCCAGTAGTATCGGGGTGAACACTGAAGCTTTCTTT,CASSIGVNTEAFF
few,NA,TRBJ1-1,TRBV3-1/TRBV3-2,TGTGCCAGCAGCCAAGGTAGGGGGAATGTGGCTTTCTTT,CASSQGRGNVAFF
NA,TRBD1,TRBJ1-5,TRBV6-1,TGTGCCAGCAGCAAGGGACAGGGGTACCAGCCCCAGCATTTT,CASSKGQGYQPQHF
NA,TRBD1,TRBJ1-5,TRBV19,TGTGCCAGTAACTCCCCCGGGACAGTTAATCAGCCCCAGCATTTT,CASNSPGTVNQPQHF
few,NA,TRBJ1-6,TRBV30,TGTGCCTGGAGTGTAATGGACAGAAGCGGTTCACCCCTCCACTTT,CAWSVMDRSGSPLHF
few,NA,TRBJ2-7,TRBV6-5,TGTGCCAGCAGCCGGGACTCGAACTCCTACGAGCAGTACTTC,CASSRDSNSYEQYF
NA,NA,TRBJ2-7,TRBV4-1,TGCGCCAGCAGCCAAGCCCGGGGTGGAGCCGAGCAGTACTTC,CASSQARGGAEQYF
many,NA,TRBJ2-1,TRBV7-3,TGTGCCAGCAGCGTTACACGAAGCTCCTACAATGAGCAGTTCTTC,CASSVTRSSYNEQFF
NA,NA,TRBJ1-1,TRBV27,TGTGCCAGCAGTTCGCAGGGGTTGCAAGCTTTCTTT,CASSSQGLQAFF
NA,NA,TRBJ1-6,TRBV6-5,TGTGCCAGCAGTCTCCAGAGCGCATCACCCCTCCACTTT,CASSLQSASPLHF
NA,TRBD1,TRBJ2-7,TRBV2,TGTGCCAGCAGAAGGGACAGGCGCTACGAGCAGTACTTC,CASRRDRRYEQYF
once,NA,TRBJ2-1,TRBV27,TGTGCCAGCAGTTTTGCGGGGGCCAGTCCTTACAATGAGCAGTTCTTC,CASSFAGASPYNEQFF
few,TRBD1,TRBJ1-4,TRBV5-1,TGCGCCAGCAGCATGGGGACAGGGGGCGAAAAACTGTTTTTT,CASSMGTGGEKLFF
NA,TRBD1,TRBJ1-6,TRBV7-9,TGTGCCAGCAGCTTACCGACAGGGGGCGCCCCTTATAATTCACCCCTCCACTTT,CASSLPTGGAPYNSPLHF
NA,NA,TRBJ1-1,TRBV30,TGTGCCTGGAGACGAGGATATGTGAACACTGAAGCTTTCTTT,CAWRRGYVNTEAFF